These 13 T cell receptor beta chains originate from one sample sequenced in a study of T-cell reconstitution after alpha-beta-depleted transplantation in children. Unique molecular identifiers featured in how the TCRbeta library was prepared. TCRdb reprocessed the PCR reads with MiXCR, giving one entry per CDR3 protein. Here the sample spans about a million distinct CDR3 sequences, under 30% being singletons. Sequencing used PBMCs, mostly from graft donor cells, obtained 360 days after TCRalphabeta/CD19-depleted stem cell transplant. The source is a boy less than two years old who had a stem cell transplant for SCID, so the T cells may come from the graft donor.

CDR3 protein: CASTFGPPVNEQFF. CDR3 nucleotide sequence: TGTGCCAGCACCTTCGGCCCCCCGGTTAATGAGCAGTTCTTC. The chain uses TRBV12-3 or TRBV12-4 and TRBJ2-1, with D hard to call. The CDR3 is 14 amino acids. Trimming removed 7 bases at V and 7 bases at J, with 17 bases between.

This clonotype showed up just a few times. The rearrangement links TRBV5-1 to TRBJ2-1; the match to TRBD1 covers 8 bases. CDR3 length: 13 residues. CDR1 is SGHRS, CDR2 YFSETQ, per germline. V was clipped by 3 bases and J by 10 bases; unmatched bases: 6. The DNA of the CDR3 is TGCGCCAGCAGCTCACAGGGGGAGAGGGAGCAGTTCTTC. As protein: CASSSQGEREQFF.

The J gene is TRBJ2-3, the V gene TRBV20-1, with 9 bases that match TRBD2. V dropped 0 bases and J dropped 2; count of bases not matched to a gene: 6. Germline CDR1 reads DFQATT; CDR2 reads SNEGSKA (reference sequence). The CDR3 loop spans 16 amino acids. CDR3 DNA sequence: TGCAGTGCTAGAGATCCTGGCGGGGGGGCCACAGATACGCAGTATTTT. Residues: CSARDPGGGATDTQYF.

The V and J genes are TRBV5-1 and TRBJ2-5; D is perhaps TRBD1 (5 bases). Trimming removed 0 bases from V and 4 bases from J, with 10 bases in between. The CDR3 is 14 residues long. CDR1 is SGHRS and CDR2 is YFSETQ in the germline V gene. The CDR3 is CASSLAGSGETQYF. As DNA, the CDR3 is TGCGCCAGCAGCTTGGCAGGGTCGGGAGAGACCCAGTACTTC.

This clonotype turned up a few times. The J gene is TRBJ2-3, the V gene TRBV2; D uncertain. Germline CDR1 and CDR2: SNHLY and FYNNEI. Trimming cost V 3 bases and J 6 bases, with 10 bases left between them. CDR3 length: 13 amino acids. The CDR3 nucleotides are TGTGCCAGCAGTGAGTCCAGTAGGGATACGCAGTATTTT. Residues: CASSESSRDTQYF.

The chain carries TRBV27 and TRBJ2-7; D gene ambiguous. CDR1 is MNHEY and CDR2 is SMNVEV in the germline V gene (reference sequence). Trimming left V 3 bases short and J 0 bases short, with 6 bases between. The CDR3 is 13 amino acids. In DNA, the CDR3 is TGTGCCAGCAGTTTGTCGCTCTCCTACGAGCAGTACTTC. It is translated as CASSLSLSYEQYF.

This clonotype was counted only a few times. This chain links TRBV12-3 or TRBV12-4 with TRBJ2-1; 10 bases are a match to TRBD1. V was clipped by 4 bases and J by 8 bases; unmatched bases: 11. The CDR3 has 16 amino acids. The CDR3 nucleotides are TGTGCCAGCAGTTCATTCCCGGGACAGGGGTCTCATGAGCAGTTCTTC. Protein: CASSSFPGQGSHEQFF.

The CDR3 here is CASSLVGVGTGELFF. CDR3 in DNA: TGTGCCAGCAGTTTAGTGGGAGTCGGCACCGGGGAGCTGTTTTTT. The V gene is TRBV27, the J gene TRBJ2-2; possible D gene TRBD2, 5 bases. The CDR3 is 15 residues long. Deletions cut 2 bases from V and 4 bases from J, with 11 bases between. CDR1 MNHEY and CDR2 SMNVEV come from the germline V gene (reference sequence).

This clonotype has only one observation. The chain employs TRBV28 and TRBJ2-5; 10 nucleotides align to TRBD2. From germline, CDR1 is MDHEN and CDR2 SYDVKM. This CDR3 region has 16 residues. The J segment lost 4 bases and the V segment lost 5 bases, leaving 10 bases of the junction unmatched. CDR3 protein: CASSPPQLAGRETQYF. DNA of the CDR3: TGTGCCAGCAGTCCTCCCCAACTAGCGGGAAGAGAGACCCAGTACTTC.

The rearrangement links TRBV7-2 to TRBJ2-1, with 8 bases fitting TRBD1. CDR3 size: 16 residues. The germline V gene encodes CDR1 SGHTA and CDR2 FQGNSA. The V segment lost 1 base and the J segment 6 bases; nucleotides outside the gene matches: 8. The CDR3: CASSLVAGQGGNEQFF. CDR3 DNA sequence: TGTGCCAGCAGCTTAGTAGCCGGACAGGGTGGCAATGAGCAGTTCTTC.

The V gene is TRBV5-8, the J gene TRBJ2-2, with D maybe TRBD2 (6 bases). Trimming took off 4 bases at V and 1 base at J, with 11 bases between the two ends. This CDR3 is built from 15 residues. Germline assignment: CDR1 SGHTS and CDR2 YDEGEE. CDR3 coding DNA: TGTGCCAGCAGCCGGGGACTCTTGAACACCGGGGAGCTGTTTTTT. This encodes CASSRGLLNTGELFF.

This clonotype came up a few times. This chain uses TRBV20-1 with TRBJ2-1; possibly TRBD2 for D (6 bases). V lost 6 bases, J lost 4 bases, and 16 bases lay in between. CDR3 length equals 14 residues. Germline V gene sequence: CDR1 DFQATT, CDR2 SNEGSKA (reference sequence). The CDR3 nucleotides are TGCAGTGCCCCAAAACCCGGGGGTTACAATGAGCAGTTCTTC. Its translation: CSAPKPGGYNEQFF.

This chain's CDR3 is CSARDRAGSLYGYTF. The CDR3 region has the DNA TGCAGTGCTAGAGATCGGGCGGGATCCCTCTATGGCTACACCTTC. The V call is TRBV20-1, the J call TRBJ1-2; D gene ambiguous. Germline V gene lookup returns CDR1 DFQATT and CDR2 SNEGSKA (reference sequence). This CDR3 spans 15 amino acids. Deletions cut 0 bases from V and 4 bases from J, with 15 bases between.